This T cell receptor beta chain was sequenced in a study of blood T cell repertoires in COVID-19. Study context: Researchers got acute and convalescent COVID-19 samples from the United States, Italy and Spain. Sources were T cells, B-cell-depleted T cells, or PBMCs; the material itself was cDNA or gDNA.

Patients in Seattle were enrolled during active infection, then followed longitudinally. As handled by the study authors: Researchers report that nucleated cell counts were estimated from reference gene primer amplification. Using immunoSEQ multiplex PCR, the repertoire was profiled, and TCRdb retains in-frame clones only, with some absent. V and J calls plus clone size are reproduced from that table; the DNA served to infer D and trimming. This table has about 190,000 clones, roughly 88% appearing once. The CDR3 spans 14 residues. CDR1 LGHNT and CDR2 FRNRAP come from the germline V gene. Trimming took off 7 bases at V and 5 bases at J, with 17 bases between the two ends.

This rearrangement joins TRBV12-5 to TRBJ1-2, with a weak D call TRBD1 (5 bases). The source of this sequence is an elderly man with COVID-19, enrolled during active disease. Sequencing was performed on peripheral blood. CDR3 sequence reads: CASVPSGGGYGYTF. CDR3 nucleotide sequence: TGTGCTAGTGTTCCGTCGGGGGGAGGGTATGGCTACACCTTC.